A single sample is the source of the 17 T cell receptor beta chains below, sequenced in a study of neurological immune-mediated disorders (dated by TCRdb to the late 2010s). The receptor library was made with 5' RACE. Sequencer: Illumina HiSeq 2500. TCRdb reworked the public reads: Q25 trimming with fastp, MiXCR clone assembly, productive beta chains retained. Records with the same CDR3 protein are collapsed into one entry carrying the most frequent genes and DNA. The sample data list about 82,000 distinct CDR3 sequences, and approximately 2.8% of these were observed just once. Roughly 1.1% of the sample goes to the ten largest clones. Sequenced material: PBMCs. All receptors come from a woman aged 30 to 39 with multiple sclerosis.

This clonotype was detected ten times or more. The rearrangement uses TRBV7-2 and TRBJ2-7; 13 bases map to TRBD2. This CDR3 has 15 amino acids. Germline-derived CDR1 and CDR2 are SGHTA and FQGNSA. Unmatched junction bases numbered 11, after V lost 8 bases and J lost 7 bases. This chain's CDR3 is CASQNQTSGRWEQYF. For the CDR3, the DNA is TGTGCCAGCCAAAATCAGACTAGCGGGAGGTGGGAGCAGTACTTC.

The table lists this clonotype with many counts. The chain carries TRBV7-6 and TRBJ2-4, with D uncertain. V shed 5 bases and J shed 1 base, with 15 bases lying between them. From germline, CDR1 is SGHVS and CDR2 FNYEAQ. The length of the CDR3 is 16 residues. This CDR3 is CASSPAPFKAKNIQYF. The CDR3 DNA is TGTGCCAGCAGCCCGGCCCCTTTTAAGGCCAAAAACATTCAGTACTTC.

At least ten counts were recorded for this clonotype. The chain carries TRBV14 and TRBJ2-7, with D perhaps matching TRBD1 (6 bases). Germline values: CDR1 SGHDN, CDR2 FVKESK. Trimming took 3 bases from V and 0 from J, leaving 12 bases between them. The CDR3 spans 15 residues. The CDR3 DNA reads TGTGCCAGCAGCCATTCAGGGGCCAGCTCCTACGAGCAGTACTTC. It yields the protein CASSHSGASSYEQYF.

This clonotype has ten or more counts. The chain is built from TRBV24-1 and TRBJ1-2, with D uncertain. Trimming cost V 0 bases and J 6 bases, with 4 bases left between them. The CDR3 consists of 12 residues. The germline gives CDR1 KGHDR, CDR2 SFDVKD. CDR3 nucleotide sequence: TGTGCCACCAGTGATTTGGGGGATGGCTACACCTTC. Residues: CATSDLGDGYTF.

This clonotype was picked up many times. This rearrangement joins TRBV12-3 or TRBV12-4 to TRBJ2-3; D is ambiguous. V was trimmed by 1 base and J by 0 bases, leaving 8 bases between them. The length of the CDR3 is 15 residues. The CDR3 loop is CASSLDAASTDTQYF. CDR3 sequence (DNA): TGTGCCAGCAGTTTAGACGCGGCAAGCACAGATACGCAGTATTTT.

This clonotype has ten or more counts. The chain links TRBV27 to TRBJ1-1, with D possibly being TRBD1 (6 bases). The germline V gene has CDR1 MNHEY and CDR2 SMNVEV (reference sequence). Trimming pared 4 bases from V and 5 bases from J, leaving 14 bases between. The CDR3 loop spans 14 amino acids. This CDR3 reads CASSSGQGWTEAFF. DNA for the CDR3: TGTGCCAGCAGTTCTGGGCAGGGGTGGACTGAAGCTTTCTTT.

Ten or more counts support this clonotype. V usage is TRBV20-1 and J usage is TRBJ2-3; perhaps D is TRBD1 or TRBD2 (5 bases each). CDR1 is DFQATT and CDR2 is SNEGSKA in the germline V gene (reference sequence). The CDR3 contains 17 residues. V was shortened by 5 bases and J by 0 bases, with 21 bases between the two germline ends. The chain's CDR3 is CSARNLGTLLSTDTQYF. The CDR3 region has the DNA TGCAGTGCTCGAAACCTCGGGACCTTACTTAGCACAGATACGCAGTATTTT.

This clonotype was seen many times. This rearrangement joins TRBV12-3 or TRBV12-4 to TRBJ1-2; 10 nucleotides match TRBD1. J gave up 5 bases and V 7 bases, and 4 bases lay outside the gene matches. The CDR3 totals 13 residues. The CDR3 here is CASNPGQGYGYTF. CDR3 DNA: TGTGCCAGCAACCCGGGACAGGGGTATGGCTACACCTTC.

There are many counts of this clonotype. The V call is TRBV7-2, the J call TRBJ2-1; D might be TRBD2 (5 bases). The V and J ends lost 8 bases and 4 bases respectively, with 12 bases between them. Germline CDR1 SGHTA, CDR2 FQGNSA. CDR3 length: 13 residues. Here the CDR3 DNA reads TGTGCCAGCCGGGCGCGGGCTTACAATGAGCAGTTCTTC. Translating it yields CASRARAYNEQFF.

This clonotype was recorded at least ten times. The rearrangement joins TRBV7-2 to TRBJ2-2; D is ambiguous. Germline V lookup: CDR1 SGHTA, CDR2 FQGNSA. The CDR3 covers 12 residues. V lost 5 bases to trimming and J lost 2 bases, with 3 bases between them. CDR3 loop: CASSKNTGELFF. CDR3 nucleotide sequence: TGTGCCAGCAGCAAAAACACCGGGGAGCTGTTTTTT.

This clonotype was found many times. This chain joins TRBV7-2 and TRBJ2-1, with D tentatively TRBD2 (6 bases). The CDR3 is 12 residues long. The V end lost 2 bases, the J end lost 9 bases, and 8 bases lay between the germline ends. The germline V gene encodes CDR1 SGHTA and CDR2 FQGNSA. CDR3 coding DNA: TGTGCCAGCAGCTTACGAGCGGGTGAGCAGTTCTTC. Translated: CASSLRAGEQFF.

This clonotype was picked up many times. V gene TRBV5-1 combines with J gene TRBJ1-1, with 8 bases aligning to TRBD1. V dropped 5 bases and J dropped 1; count of bases not matched to a gene: 10. Germline assignment: CDR1 SGHRS and CDR2 YFSETQ. The length of the CDR3 is 16 residues. The CDR3 loop is CASRFLPGQANTEAFF. Written as DNA, the CDR3 is TGCGCCAGCAGGTTTCTCCCGGGACAGGCGAACACTGAAGCTTTCTTT.

This clonotype was seen at least ten times. The V gene is TRBV20-1, the J gene TRBJ1-5; TRBD1 is a possible D gene (5 bases). This CDR3 comprises 13 residues. V shed 3 bases and J shed 3 bases, with 9 bases lying between them. CDR1 and CDR2 from the germline V gene are DFQATT and SNEGSKA (reference sequence). CDR3 protein: CSASRGFNQPQHF. DNA for the CDR3: TGCAGTGCTAGTAGGGGTTTCAATCAGCCCCAGCATTTT.

This clonotype was counted at least ten times. The J gene is TRBJ2-1, the V gene TRBV6-5; tentative D call: TRBD2 (6 bases). The ends were cut back, 7 bases at V and 11 bases at J, with 27 bases in the middle. CDR1 MNHEY and CDR2 SVGAGI come from the germline V gene. The CDR3 is 16 residues long. This chain's CDR3 is CASKTLARLPTMQQFF. CDR3 sequence (DNA): TGTGCCAGCAAAACACTAGCACGCCTTCCTACAATGCAGCAGTTCTTC.

This clonotype was observed many times. The J gene is TRBJ1-3, the V gene TRBV12-3 or TRBV12-4, with 9 bases fitting TRBD1. With V trimmed by 5 bases and J by 1 base, 9 bases remained unmatched. This CDR3 is 17 amino acids long. In DNA form, the CDR3 reads TGTGCCAGCAGTCCACGGACAGGGGATTTTTCTGGAAACACCATATATTTT. Translating gives CASSPRTGDFSGNTIYF.

This clonotype was counted at least ten times. The V and J genes are TRBV10-3 and TRBJ2-1; TRBD2 matches 11 bases. With V trimmed by 10 bases and J by 7 bases, 6 bases remained unmatched. The CDR3 runs 13 residues. The germline V gene encodes CDR1 ENHRY and CDR2 SYGVKD. The DNA of the CDR3 is TGTGCCACCTTACTAGCGGGAGAAAATGAGCAGTTCTTC. This gives the protein CATLLAGENEQFF.

The table lists this clonotype with many counts. The V gene is TRBV20-1, the J gene TRBJ2-1, with 10 nucleotides matching TRBD2. CDR3 size: 19 residues. V lost 0 bases and J lost 8; bases outside the gene matches: 19. Germline-derived CDR1 and CDR2 are DFQATT and SNEGSKA (reference sequence). CDR3: CSARESASGGTYYIYEQFF. Written as DNA, the CDR3 is TGCAGTGCTAGAGAGTCGGCTAGCGGGGGAACATACTACATTTATGAGCAGTTCTTC.